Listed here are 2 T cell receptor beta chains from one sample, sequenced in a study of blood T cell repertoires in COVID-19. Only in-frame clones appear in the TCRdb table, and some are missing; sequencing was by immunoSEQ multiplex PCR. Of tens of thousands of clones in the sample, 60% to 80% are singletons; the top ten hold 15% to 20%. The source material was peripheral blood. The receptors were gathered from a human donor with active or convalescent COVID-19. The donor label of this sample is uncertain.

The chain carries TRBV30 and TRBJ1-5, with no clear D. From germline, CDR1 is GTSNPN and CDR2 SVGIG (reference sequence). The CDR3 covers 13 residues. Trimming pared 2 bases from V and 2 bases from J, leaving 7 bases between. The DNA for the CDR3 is TGTGCCTGGAGTTATGCGGGCAATCAGCCCCAGCATTTT. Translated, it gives CAWSYAGNQPQHF.

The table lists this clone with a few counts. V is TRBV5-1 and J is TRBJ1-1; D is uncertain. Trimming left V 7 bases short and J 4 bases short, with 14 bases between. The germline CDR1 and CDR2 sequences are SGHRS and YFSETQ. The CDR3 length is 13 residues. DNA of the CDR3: TGCGCCAGCCAAGGTGAGGCGGTCACTGAAGCTTTCTTT. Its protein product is CASQGEAVTEAFF.